Below are 20 T cell receptor beta chains sequenced from a single sample in a study of blood T cell repertoires in COVID-19. The repertoire was sequenced with immunoSEQ multiplex PCR; TCRdb's copy has only in-frame clones and lacks some. There are 190,000 or so clones in the sample; just under 90% occur only once, and roughly 6.2% lies in the top ten. Specimen: peripheral blood. The receptors originated from a man between 60 and 70 years old who had recovered from COVID-19.

J is TRBJ1-3 and V is TRBV18; D gene unclear. The germline V gene has CDR1 KGHSH and CDR2 LQKENI. The CDR3 totals 15 residues. Deletions cut 1 base from V and 3 bases from J, with 10 bases between. CDR3 DNA: TGTGCCAGCTCACCACTCTCCGGGGATGGAAACACCATATATTTT. This encodes CASSPLSGDGNTIYF.

The genes are TRBV6-6 and TRBJ2-1; unclear D gene. Trimming removed 2 bases from V and 6 bases from J, with 11 bases in between. The V gene's germline CDR1 is MNHNY and CDR2 SVGAGI (reference sequence). The CDR3 length is 14 residues. The CDR3 coding sequence is TGTGCCAGCAGTTACGACTTCTTGGCCAATGAGCAGTTCTTC. Translated: CASSYDFLANEQFF.

The genes are TRBV27 and TRBJ1-5; tentatively, D is TRBD1 (5 bases). Germline V gene sequence: CDR1 MNHEY, CDR2 SMNVEV (reference sequence). V was trimmed by 9 bases and J by 5 bases, leaving 11 bases between them. The length of the CDR3 is 12 residues. CDR3 loop: CASRAGDQPQHF. CDR3 nucleotides: TGTGCCAGTCGGGCGGGGGATCAGCCCCAGCATTTT.

This clone was detected only a few times. The rearrangement links TRBV28 to TRBJ1-6, with D possibly TRBD1 on 6 matching bases. The CDR3 has 17 residues. Between the trimmed V and J ends, which lost 2 bases and 0 bases, there was a span of 11 bases. CDR1 is MDHEN, CDR2 SYDVKM, per germline. CDR3 bases: TGTGCCAGCAGTTTACCTACAGGGAGCTCCTATAATTCACCCCTCCACTTT. Amino acid sequence: CASSLPTGSSYNSPLHF.

This sequence joins TRBV6-5 and TRBJ1-2; 12 bases align to TRBD1. The J segment lost 8 bases and the V segment lost 5 bases, leaving 3 bases of the junction unmatched. The CDR3 spans 13 residues. Germline CDR1 reads MNHEY; CDR2 reads SVGAGI. The CDR3 sequence: CASSMGQGAGYTF. The DNA of the CDR3 is TGTGCCAGCAGTATGGGACAGGGGGCCGGCTACACCTTC.

The chain recombines TRBV28 with TRBJ1-2, with 10 bases fitting TRBD1. V dropped 4 bases and J dropped 4; count of bases not matched to a gene: 6. This CDR3 contains 15 residues. Germline loops: CDR1 MDHEN, CDR2 SYDVKM. CDR3 nucleotides: TGTGCCAGCAGTTCCATAGGACAGGGGGTCTATGGCTACACCTTC. Amino acids: CASSSIGQGVYGYTF.

The chain uses TRBV28 and TRBJ2-7, with TRBD1 identical over 9 bases. V shed 2 bases and J 4 bases; nucleotides not matched to a gene: 6. Germline CDR1 MDHEN, CDR2 SYDVKM. The CDR3 covers 15 residues. This CDR3 is CASSLPTGGAYEQYF. In nucleotides, the CDR3 is TGTGCCAGCAGTTTACCAACAGGGGGCGCGTACGAGCAGTACTTC.

The V call is TRBV28, the J call TRBJ1-1; D is unresolved. The CDR3 contains 15 residues. V lost 6 bases to trimming and J lost 1 base, with 15 bases between them. From germline, CDR1 is MDHEN and CDR2 SYDVKM. CDR3 amino acids: CASSLEVFWNTEAFF. The CDR3 DNA reads as TGTGCCAGCAGCCTGGAGGTTTTTTGGAACACTGAAGCTTTCTTT.

V is TRBV5-1 and J is TRBJ2-1; D ambiguous. CDR3 size: 13 residues. Trimming removed 3 bases at V and 7 bases at J, with 11 bases between. Germline lookup yields CDR1 SGHRS and CDR2 YFSETQ. The chain's CDR3 is CASSSVFGNEQFF. CDR3 in DNA: TGCGCCAGCAGCTCGGTATTCGGGAATGAGCAGTTCTTC.

The chain couples TRBV24-1 to TRBJ2-3, with TRBD1 identical over 7 bases. Per germline, CDR1 KGHDR and CDR2 SFDVKD. The CDR3 has 15 residues. The V and J ends lost 4 bases and 2 bases, in that order; junction bases with no gene match: 5. Here the CDR3 DNA reads TGTGCCACCAGTGACCCCAGGGGGTCCACAGATACGCAGTATTTT. Translation: CATSDPRGSTDTQYF.

Note on this clone: Compared with germline, one end of the junction differs, possibly owing to a read error. This chain connects TRBV27 to TRBJ2-1, with TRBD2 identical over 7 bases. Germline CDR1 reads MNHEY; CDR2 reads SMNVEV (reference sequence). This CDR3 contains 11 residues. CDR3 sequence: CASSTRAGVIF. The DNA of the CDR3 is TGTGCCAGCAGTACCCGCGCGGGAGTGATCTTC.

This chain joins TRBV7-7 and TRBJ2-1, with a possible D match to TRBD2 (5 bases). Germline CDR1 is SSHAT and CDR2 is FNYEAQ (reference sequence). Trimming shortened V by 3 bases and J by 8 bases, and 20 bases separated the two germline ends. The CDR3 extends over 16 amino acids. The CDR3: CASSFRGPPSVDEQFF. As DNA, the CDR3 is TGTGCCAGCAGCTTCCGCGGGCCCCCCAGCGTCGATGAGCAGTTCTTC.

The V call is TRBV2, the J call TRBJ1-2; D remains ambiguous. V was shortened by 3 bases and J by 10 bases, with 9 bases between the two germline ends. This CDR3 contains 11 residues. Per the germline V gene, CDR1 is SNHLY and CDR2 is FYNNEI. The CDR3 loop is CASSERSAYTF. The DNA of the CDR3 is TGTGCCAGCAGTGAGCGGTCGGCCTACACCTTC.

This chain uses TRBV4-3 with TRBJ1-1, with 10 bases that match TRBD1. The CDR3 consists of 15 residues. With V trimmed by 0 bases and J by 6 bases, 4 bases remained unmatched. The germline CDR1 and CDR2 sequences are LGHNA and YSLEER. CDR3 sequence reads: CASSQDLGTGAEAFF. The CDR3 region has the DNA TGCGCCAGCAGCCAAGATTTGGGGACAGGGGCTGAAGCTTTCTTT.

This chain uses TRBV6-1 with TRBJ1-3, with D possibly being TRBD1 (6 bases). Germline-derived CDR1 and CDR2 are MNHNS and SASEGT. V lost 3 bases and J 0 bases, leaving 15 bases between the germline ends. The CDR3 is made up of 17 amino acids. The CDR3 DNA follows: TGTGCCAGCAGTGATATTTTGGGCAGGGGCTCTGGAAACACCATATATTTT. This gives the protein CASSDILGRGSGNTIYF.

This clone came up a few times. J is TRBJ2-7 and V is TRBV7-2; TRBD2 is a possible D gene (7 bases). The germline gives CDR1 SGHTA, CDR2 FQGNSA. With 2 bases removed from V and 6 bases from J, the gap between germline ends came to 20 bases. The CDR3 runs to 16 residues. CDR3 protein: CASSLSAGARGGEQYF. The CDR3 nucleotides are TGTGCCAGCAGCTTAAGTGCGGGGGCTCGTGGCGGCGAGCAGTACTTC. The variable domain in full, with the rest retrieved from reference TRBV7-2 and TRBJ2-7, is GAGVSQSPSNKVTEKGKDVELRCDPISGHTALYWYRQSLGQGLEFLIYFQGNSAPDKSGLPSDRFSAERTGGSVSTLTIQRTQQEDSAVYLCASSLSAGARGGEQYFGPGTRLTVT.

Only one count was recorded for this clone. The rearrangement uses TRBV14 and TRBJ2-2; D might be TRBD1 (6 bases). The CDR3 is 15 amino acids. From germline, CDR1 is SGHDN and CDR2 FVKESK. V was clipped by 4 bases and J by 5 bases, with 14 bases between them. The CDR3 sequence is CASSRDRHETGELFF. In DNA, the CDR3 is TGTGCCAGCAGCCGAGACAGGCATGAGACCGGGGAGCTGTTTTTT. Full variable domain (remainder filled in from reference TRBV14 and TRBJ2-2): EAGVTQFPSHSVIEKGQTVTLRCDPISGHDNLYWYRRVMGKEIKFLLHFVKESKQDESGMPNNRFLAERTGGTYSTLKVQPAELEDSGVYFCASSRDRHETGELFFGEGSRLTVL.

V usage is TRBV4-3 and J usage is TRBJ1-1, with D unclear. CDR3 size: 14 residues. V was clipped by 0 bases and J by 9 bases, with 14 bases between them. CDR1 is LGHNA, CDR2 YSLEER, per germline. As DNA, the CDR3 is TGCGCCAGCAGCCAAGATCAGTCCCGTTTCCAAGCTTTCTTT. It yields the protein CASSQDQSRFQAFF.

V gene TRBV6-4 combines with J gene TRBJ2-3; TRBD2 aligns across 10 bases. The CDR3 sequence is 15 residues long. The V gene end was trimmed by 4 bases and the J gene end by 1 base; junction bases not matched to a gene: 2. Germline CDR1 MRHNA, CDR2 SNTAGT. The CDR3 DNA reads TGTGCCAGCAGTGTTGGGACTAGCGGCACAGATACGCAGTATTTT. It codes for CASSVGTSGTDTQYF.

This clone was recorded once. The chain employs TRBV6-1 and TRBJ1-5; D perhaps matches TRBD1 (5 bases). Per the germline V gene, CDR1 is MNHNS and CDR2 is SASEGT. The length of the CDR3 is 14 residues. V lost 3 bases to trimming and J lost 7 bases, with 13 bases between them. Here the CDR3 DNA reads TGTGCCAGCAGTGAGGGCAGGGTAAGGCAGCCCCAGCATTTT. It codes for CASSEGRVRQPQHF.